This TCR beta chain was sequenced during a study of Ad26.COV2.S vaccination and SARS-CoV-2 variants. Across the whole study: The authors gave Ad26.COV2.S intramuscularly, either once or twice 56 days apart. General study results and limits: Vaccine and placebo recipients had similar non-spike TCR breadth. Researchers cautioned that TCR breadth and depth analyses may have underestimated total T cell responses.

Note on this clone: Its antigen remains unidentified.

Some clones are missing from TCRdb's copy, which holds only in-frame ones; the method was immunoSEQ multiplex PCR. The profile shows about 480,000 clones, 87% of them singletons. Germline CDR1 and CDR2: ENHRY and SYGVKD. The CDR3 sequence is 14 residues long. Trimming shortened V by 6 bases and J by 0 bases, and 10 bases separated the two germline ends. Described treatment: some 20 received Ad26.COV2.S at low or high dose, single or two shots; several received placebo; per-sample allocation not given. Sampling was done on day 63 after the first vaccine or placebo injection. The V call is TRBV10-3, the J call TRBJ2-3, with D perhaps TRBD2 (6 bases). Sequences were derived from peripheral blood, sampled in a trial of Ad26.COV2.S vaccine versus placebo. This receptor was taken from a person aged 18-65 years who received the Ad26.COV2.S COVID-19 vaccine or a placebo. The CDR3 nucleotides are TGTGCCATCAGCAAGAGCGGGAGCACAGATACGCAGTATTTT. Translated, it gives CAISKSGSTDTQYF.